This T cell receptor (beta chain) was recovered during a study of immune aging and cytomegalovirus after organ transplant (dated by TCRdb to about 2021). With regard to the full study: All transplant recipients received three-drug immunosuppression with prednisone, tacrolimus, and mycophenolate. Here is what the overall study found, with its caveats: TEMRA cells made up a larger share of large clones, and the seven largest clones (around 1,900 cells) gained aged and TEMRA cells while losing TCM cells. Following viremia, aged-phenotype cells rose post-transplant in clones of any size, with the rise occurring earlier in large clones (days 200-264) than in small clones. CD57 was not measured in the sequencing data, so a conservative gene-based aging definition was used instead.

In regard to this clonotype: No antigen is known for it. Base-call qualities are not available, and no considerably larger clone is one nucleotide away.

CDR1 and CDR2, per the germline V gene (reference sequence), are SGHKS and YYEKEE. From its cysteine to its phenylalanine, the CDR3 spans 17 amino acids. Just the 51-base CDR3 DNA is kept, in frame starting at base 1. Trimming at the junction amounts to 0 bases on V and 5 bases on J, and the germline ends lie 17 bases apart. Library preparation was by single-cell sequencing. TCRdb shows the sequencer as Illumina NovaSeq 6000. For cell capture and library preparation, the team used the BD Rhapsody Targeted mRNA and AbSeq Reagent Kit in a microwell format. Libraries were prepared to cover TCR, sample tags, AbSeq, and targeted mRNA from the Human T-Cell Expression Panel plus custom TOX and TOX2 primers. Sequencing of the libraries was performed on an Illumina NovaSeq. Turning to the authors' computational methods: The analysis covered 9,000 to 13,000 cells in total, of which around 7,100 were CD8 T cells and a few thousand were CD8 T cells with an identifiable TCR CDR3. Raw data were processed with the BD Rhapsody Targeted Analysis Pipeline with V(D)J processing on the Seven Bridges Genomics platform. Quality control, Sample Tag demultiplexing with Lex-BDSMK, clone identification with VDJ Explorer, and Seurat clustering were all done in SeqGeq 1.6.0. Clones comprising <1% of CD8 T cells were considered non-expanded; clones comprising >2.5% of the sample were considered clonal expansions. TCRdb trimmed the raw reads at Q25, called clones with MiXCR and kept productive beta chains. One record per CDR3 amino acid sequence lists the most common genes and DNA. TCRdb's processing, not the authors', yielded these V and J calls. The sample table contains 20,000 to 25,000 distinct CDR3 sequences; only one count was recorded for just over 35% of them. Around 25% of the sample comes from the top ten.

Reading the label with the study, this specimen's time point is: five sample-tagged time points from pre-transplant (day -1) to day 368 post-transplant, pooled. Thawed PBMC were stimulated with a CMV IE-1 overlapping peptide library for about 12 hours, with no transport inhibitors added. Thawed cells were rested overnight and then stimulated in R10 medium with CD28/CD49d costimulation. The IE-1 peptide library consisted of 15-amino-acid peptides overlapping by 11 amino acids. Samples from each time point were barcoded using BD Single-Cell Multiplexing Kit Sample Tags, then pooled and stained with oligo-conjugated anti-CD45RA and sorting antibodies. A BD FACSAria III was used to sort CMV-responsive CD8+CD137+ and CD4+CD154+ T cells at 4-way purity. Blood was drawn into EDTA vacutainers and was processed by Ficoll gradient within 1-24 hours.

The specimen was CMV peptide-activated CD4+ and CD8+ T cells sorted from blood, collected at five time points, pooled. The cell subset or site tag for this specimen amounts to: sorted CD8+CD137+ and CD4+CD154+ T cells after 12 h CMV IE-1 peptide stimulation. This receptor was identified in a female donor who had a heart transplant and CMV viremia. The chain couples TRBV5-5 to TRBJ1-4; no D gene call is confident. The base sequence is TGTGCCAGCAGCTTGGAGGCAGCCACCGCTAGAAATGAAAAACTGTTTTTT. It encodes CASSLEAATARNEKLFF.